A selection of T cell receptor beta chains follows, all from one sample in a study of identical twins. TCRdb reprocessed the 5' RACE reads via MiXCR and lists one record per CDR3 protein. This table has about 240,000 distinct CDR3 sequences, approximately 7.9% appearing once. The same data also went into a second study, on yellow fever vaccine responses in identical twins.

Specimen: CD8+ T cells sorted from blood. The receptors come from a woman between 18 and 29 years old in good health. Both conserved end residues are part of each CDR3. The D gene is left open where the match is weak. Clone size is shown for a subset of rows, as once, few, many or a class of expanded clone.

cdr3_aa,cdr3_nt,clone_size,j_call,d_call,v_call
CSVEDIHSNTGELFF,TGCAGCGTTGAGGACATCCACTCGAACACCGGGGAGCTGTTTTTT,-,TRBJ2-2,-,TRBV29-1
CSVEFSDSSYNEQFF,TGCAGCGTTGAATTTTCGGATAGCTCCTACAATGAGCAGTTCTTC,few,TRBJ2-1,-,TRBV29-1
CASRPTGWETQYF,TGTGCCAGCAGGCCTACAGGGTGGGAGACCCAGTACTTC,-,TRBJ2-5,-,TRBV2
CASRGRRPSYEQYF,TGCGCCAGCAGGGGCCGTAGGCCATCCTACGAGCAGTACTTC,many,TRBJ2-7,-,TRBV5-1
CSVEDFSRWDTDTQYF,TGCAGCGTTGAAGATTTCTCCCGGTGGGACACAGATACGCAGTATTTT,many,TRBJ2-3,-,TRBV29-1
CASSFTGGGQPQHF,TGTGCCAGCAGTTTCACAGGGGGCGGCCAGCCCCAGCATTTT,few,TRBJ1-5,TRBD1,TRBV27
CASGLVGGGDTQYF,TGTGCTAGTGGTTTGGTGGGGGGAGGAGATACGCAGTATTTT,few,TRBJ2-3,-,TRBV12-5
CASSLGTESTDTQYF,TGTGCCAGCAGCTTAGGGACTGAGAGCACAGATACGCAGTATTTT,few,TRBJ2-3,-,TRBV13
CSARDLGQPTYEQYF,TGCAGTGCTAGAGACCTGGGACAGCCAACCTACGAGCAGTACTTC,few,TRBJ2-7,TRBD1,TRBV20-1
CASSFKAGYTF,TGTGCCAGCAGCTTTAAGGCAGGCTACACCTTC,few,TRBJ1-2,-,TRBV7-9
CASSPHVVLVPDEQFF,TGTGCCAGCAGCCCACACGTGGTCCTGGTCCCGGATGAGCAGTTCTTC,many,TRBJ2-1,-,TRBV5-5
CSAGLDGSNQPQHF,TGCAGTGCTGGACTCGACGGAAGCAATCAGCCCCAGCATTTT,many,TRBJ1-5,-,TRBV20-1
CASSPLMGDTEAFF,TGTGCCAGCAGCCCCCTAATGGGGGACACTGAAGCTTTCTTT,few,TRBJ1-1,-,TRBV6-1
CSYGQATPAGNTIYF,TGCAGCTATGGACAGGCTACTCCGGCTGGAAACACCATATATTTT,many,TRBJ1-3,TRBD1,TRBV29-1
CASRVGPDTQYF,TGTGCCAGCAGGGTGGGTCCAGATACGCAGTATTTT,-,TRBJ2-3,-,TRBV25-1
CASSFGPEAFF,TGTGCCAGCAGTTTTGGTCCTGAAGCTTTCTTT,many,TRBJ1-1,-,TRBV12-3/TRBV12-4